The rows below give T cell receptor beta chains drawn from one sample of a study of cytotoxic CD8 clonotypes in ibrutinib-treated CLL. Measured with immunoSEQ multiplex PCR; TCRdb has only the in-frame clones, and not every one. The sample holds some 200,000 clones, 65% to 80% seen once. The sample consisted of PBMCs, taken after 12 months of ibrutinib treatment. Receptor source: a human donor with chronic lymphocytic leukemia. Each CDR3 is given without its conserved first and last residue.

16	TRBV11-3	TRBJ2-3	ASSLSSLAGVGTDTQY
11	TRBV11-2	TRBJ1-1	ASSWGAHTEAF
12	TRBV5-5	TRBJ2-7	ASSFDGSSYEQY
12	TRBV6-5	.	ASTRLAGTYEQY
13	TRBV5-4	TRBJ1-2	ASSLISGGGYGYT
12	TRBV6-5	TRBJ2-7	ASRPHQRPYEQY
12	TRBV5-6	TRBJ2-5	ASSLFQGGETQY
10	TRBV27	TRBJ1-5	ASGSSNQPQH
12	TRBV30	TRBJ1-2	ACHPGIKTGGYT
14	TRBV5-1	TRBJ1-1	ASSLPTVRGNTEAF
14	TRBV4-2	TRBJ2-1	ASSQDSRSSYNEQF
11	TRBV6-5	TRBJ2-4	ASAGLGGNIQY
16	TRBV30	TRBJ2-3	AWSGRDRGNSRVNTQY
10	TRBV5-6	TRBJ2-7	ASSLQSSEQY
12	TRBV2	TRBJ2-1	ASMRDRNNNEQF
11	TRBV29-1	TRBJ2-1	SSGTGGKNEQF
14	TRBV9	TRBJ1-3	ASRPTTGFSGNTIY
10	TRBV7-3	TRBJ2-1	ASSPPGSEQF
11	TRBV6-1	TRBJ2-7	ASRLTGGYEQY
11	TRBV5-1	TRBJ2-1	ASSLAYWDEQF
13	TRBV7-7	TRBJ2-1	ASSLAVGANNEQF
15	TRBV7-2	TRBJ2-5	ASSPSPLPSSQETQY
14	TRBV12-2	TRBJ1-1	ASRLAGGARDTEAF
11	TRBV29-1	TRBJ2-2	SVAGPSTGELF
13	TRBV12-5	TRBJ2-1	ASGLGGGRYNEQF
11	TRBV6-1	TRBJ2-7	ASSLGEAGRKY
14	TRBV7-3	TRBJ2-3	ASSLRPGGGADTQY
13	TRBV4-3	TRBJ2-6	ASSPQGDGANVLT
13	TRBV7-2	TRBJ1-1	ASSSRTVRNTEAF
13	TRBV6-5	TRBJ1-1	ASSYSGNEGTEAF
15	TRBV19	TRBJ2-1	ASSIASGTGSYNEQF
14	TRBV12-2	TRBJ2-7	ASRWTDRDFDYEQY
14	TRBV7-7	TRBJ2-2	ASSLAGGANTGELF
11	TRBV7-9	TRBJ2-7	ASSPPIGYEQY
13	TRBV6-5	TRBJ1-2	ASSLKDGSNYGYT
14	TRBV5-7	TRBJ2-6	ASSGKTGVGANVLT
11	TRBV30	TRBJ2-5	AWSVHDWETQY
12	TRBV19	TRBJ1-5	ASSGLGEGQPQH
11	TRBV19	TRBJ1-1	ASSILQRRRAF
12	TRBV30	TRBJ1-1	AWSWGPTNTEAF
10	TRBV7-2	TRBJ1-2	ASSLAEYGYT
13	TRBV6-6	TRBJ1-6	ASSRMGQGDSPLH
14	TRBV5-1	TRBJ2-3	ASSLGMSFGRDTQY
13	TRBV6-1	TRBJ2-5	ASSGGGQGEETQY
13	TRBV18	TRBJ2-5	ASSNRDRGQETQY